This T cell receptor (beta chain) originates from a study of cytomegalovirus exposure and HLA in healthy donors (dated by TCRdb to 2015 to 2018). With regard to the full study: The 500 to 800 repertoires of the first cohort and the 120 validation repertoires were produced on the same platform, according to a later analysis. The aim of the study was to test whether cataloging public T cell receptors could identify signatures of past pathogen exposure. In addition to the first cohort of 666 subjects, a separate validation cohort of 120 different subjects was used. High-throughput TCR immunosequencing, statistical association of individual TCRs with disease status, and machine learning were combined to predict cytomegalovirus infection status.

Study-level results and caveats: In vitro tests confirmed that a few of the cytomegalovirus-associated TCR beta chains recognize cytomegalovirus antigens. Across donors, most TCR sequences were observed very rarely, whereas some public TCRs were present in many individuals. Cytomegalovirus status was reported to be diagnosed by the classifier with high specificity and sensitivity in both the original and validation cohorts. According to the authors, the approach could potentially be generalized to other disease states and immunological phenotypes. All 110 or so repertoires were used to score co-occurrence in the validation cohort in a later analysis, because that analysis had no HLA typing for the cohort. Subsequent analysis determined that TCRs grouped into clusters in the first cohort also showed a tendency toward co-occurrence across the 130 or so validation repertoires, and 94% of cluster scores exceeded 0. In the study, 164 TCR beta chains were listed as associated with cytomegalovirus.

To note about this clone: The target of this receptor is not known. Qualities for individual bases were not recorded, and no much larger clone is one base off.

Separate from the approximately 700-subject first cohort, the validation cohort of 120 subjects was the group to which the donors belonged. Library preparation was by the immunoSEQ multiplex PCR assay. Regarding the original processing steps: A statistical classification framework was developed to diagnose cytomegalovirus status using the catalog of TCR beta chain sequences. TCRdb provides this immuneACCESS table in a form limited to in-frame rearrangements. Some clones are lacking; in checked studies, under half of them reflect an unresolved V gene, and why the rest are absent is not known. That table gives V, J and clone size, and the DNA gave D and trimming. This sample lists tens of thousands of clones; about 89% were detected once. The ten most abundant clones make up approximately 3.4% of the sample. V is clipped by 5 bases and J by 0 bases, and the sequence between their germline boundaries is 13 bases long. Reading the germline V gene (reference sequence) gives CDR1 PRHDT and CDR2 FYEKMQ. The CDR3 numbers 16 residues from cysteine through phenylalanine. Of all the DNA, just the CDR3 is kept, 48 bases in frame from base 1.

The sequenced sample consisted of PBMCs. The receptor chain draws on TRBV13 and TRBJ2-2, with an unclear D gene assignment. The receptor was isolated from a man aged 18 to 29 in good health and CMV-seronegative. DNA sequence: TGTGCCAGCAGCATTTACAGTACCGCGAACACCGGGGAGCTGTTTTTT. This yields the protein CASSIYSTANTGELFF. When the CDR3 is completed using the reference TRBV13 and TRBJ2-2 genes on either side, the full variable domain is AAGVIQSPRHLIKEKRETATLKCYPIPRHDTVYWYQQGPGQDPQFLISFYEKMQSDKGSIPDRFSAQQFSDYHSELNMSSLELGDSALYFCASSIYSTANTGELFFGEGSRLTVL.